These T cell receptor beta chains were read from a single sample in a study of CD8+ T cells in alopecia areata. Generated by immunoSEQ multiplex PCR, the TCRdb table keeps only in-frame clones and is missing some. The sample shows 250,000 or so clones, roughly 69% of them seen only once. The sequences come from CD4+ T cells sorted from blood, collected at week 0. Source of these receptors: a human donor with alopecia areata. The CDR3 runs from the conserved cysteine through the conserved F or W. Fields, in order: D gene, V gene, J gene, clone size, CDR3 DNA, CDR3 protein. D genes are given only for firm matches. Some rows mark clone size as missing; the rest say once, few, many or name a class of expanded clone.

>TRBD2|TRBV7-2|TRBJ2-4|few
TGTGCCAGCAGAAAACTAGCGGCAGCCAAAAACATTCAGTACTTC
CASRKLAAAKNIQYF
>NA|TRBV7-2|TRBJ2-2|NA
TGTGCCAGCAGCCTAACAGGGCGCCCTATGTTTTTT
CASSLTGRPMFF
>NA|TRBV27|TRBJ2-7|NA
TGTGCCAGCAGTTTATCGACCCCGTCGGTTTCCGAGCAGTACTTC
CASSLSTPSVSEQYF
>NA|TRBV30|TRBJ1-3|NA
TGTGCCTGGAGTGTTGGAACAGCTGGAAACACCATATATTTT
CAWSVGTAGNTIYF
>TRBD2|TRBV25-1|TRBJ2-3|NA
TGTGCCAGCAGTGTAGCGGGCGGCGGGAAAGATACGCAGTATTTT
CASSVAGGGKDTQYF
>TRBD2|TRBV5-1|TRBJ2-3|NA
TGCGCCAGCAGCCGGAGGTCTAGCGGATTCACAGATACGCAGTATTTT
CASSRRSSGFTDTQYF
>NA|TRBV4-1|TRBJ1-2|NA
TGCGCCAGCAGCCAAGCGGCGGGGTTAGGGAACGGCTACACCTTC
CASSQAAGLGNGYTF
>NA|TRBV2|TRBJ2-7|NA
TGTGCCAGCAGTGAGCCGGGACCCTACGAGCAGTACTTC
CASSEPGPYEQYF
>TRBD2|TRBV9|TRBJ2-3|once
TGTGCCAGCAGTGCCTTTGAGCGGGGGGCGCGGTATTTT
CASSAFERGARYF
>TRBD1|TRBV7-3|TRBJ2-7|NA
TGTGCCAGCAGCTTCGGGACAGGGTACGAGCAGTACTTC
CASSFGTGYEQYF
>NA|TRBV2|TRBJ1-2|NA
TGTGCCAGCAGTGCCAGAGGAGTCCCTTATGGCTACACCTTC
CASSARGVPYGYTF
>NA|TRBV14|TRBJ2-5|once
TGTGCCAGCAGCCAAACAGCACTGGCCCAAGAGACCCAGTACTTC
CASSQTALAQETQYF
>NA|TRBV29-1|TRBJ2-3|NA
TGCAGCGTTGAGGGTAGCGGTAGCACAGATACGCAGTATTTT
CSVEGSGSTDTQYF
>TRBD1|TRBV14|TRBJ2-7|NA
TGTGCCAGCAGCCCACAGGGGGCGAGGGAGCAGTACTTC
CASSPQGAREQYF
>TRBD1|TRBV29-1|TRBJ2-1|few
TGCAGCGCGGACAGGGCCCCTTACAATGAGCAGTTCTTC
CSADRAPYNEQFF
>NA|TRBV2|TRBJ2-7|few
TGTGCCAGCAATTATTGGCAAGACTCCTACGAGCAGTACTTC
CASNYWQDSYEQYF
>NA|TRBV29-1|TRBJ2-1|few
TGCAGCGTTAGGAGGGCCATCTACTATGAGCAGTTCTTC
CSVRRAIYYEQFF
>TRBD2|TRBV29-1|TRBJ2-3|NA
TGCAGCGTTCGGCGGGGGGGCACAGATACGCAGTATTTT
CSVRRGGTDTQYF
>NA|TRBV29-1|TRBJ1-5|NA
TGCAGCGTTGCGTCGGCAGTCAATCAGCCCCAGCATTTT
CSVASAVNQPQHF
>TRBD1|TRBV27|TRBJ2-5|few
TGTGCCAGCAGTTTAGGGACAGGGGGGAAGACCCAGTACTTC
CASSLGTGGKTQYF
>TRBD1|TRBV6-6|TRBJ2-7|NA
TGTGCCAGCCTGCCCGGGACAGGGGAGCAGTACTTC
CASLPGTGEQYF
>NA|TRBV11-2|TRBJ1-6|NA
TGTGCCAGCAGCTTACCCCTTGACTATAATTCACCCCTCCACTTT
CASSLPLDYNSPLHF
>NA|TRBV7-6|TRBJ2-7|NA
TGTGCCAGCAGCATGACTGAGTACGAGCAGTACTTC
CASSMTEYEQYF
>NA|TRBV5-1|TRBJ2-7|NA
TGCGCCAGCAGCCCGCCGGGACGGATCTACGAGCAGTACTTC
CASSPPGRIYEQYF
>NA|TRBV5-4|TRBJ1-1|NA
TGTGCCAGCAGCCGCAGTGATTTGAACACTGAAGCTTTCTTT
CASSRSDLNTEAFF
>NA|TRBV7-2|TRBJ1-1|NA
TGTGCCAGCAGCACAGTGACAGCCACCGCTTTCTTT
CASSTVTATAFF
>NA|TRBV5-1|TRBJ2-2|NA
TGCGCCAGCAGCTTCTTAGCCCTCACGAACACCGGGGAGCTGTTTTTT
CASSFLALTNTGELFF
>NA|TRBV29-1|TRBJ2-3|few
TGCAGCGTTGTCATAGCTCCTTCTAGCACAGATACGCAGTATTTT
CSVVIAPSSTDTQYF
>NA|TRBV2|TRBJ2-5|NA
TGTGCCAGCACCTCCATCAGGGGCGGAGAGACCCAGTACTTC
CASTSIRGGETQYF
>TRBD2|TRBV7-7|TRBJ2-1|NA
TGTGCTAGCAGCTTAGGACTAGCGGGGGGCGCTGAGCAGTTCTTC
CASSLGLAGGAEQFF
>NA|TRBV14|TRBJ1-6|NA
TGTGCCAGCAGCCAAGGGCCGGGCTTTAATTCACCCCTCCACTTT
CASSQGPGFNSPLHF
>NA|TRBV6-6|TRBJ2-3|NA
TGTGCCAGCAGTTGGTCGACGGGGGAAAGCACAGATACGCAGTATTTT
CASSWSTGESTDTQYF
>NA|TRBV5-1|TRBJ2-1|NA
TGCGCCACCCGGGACCAAAACAATGAGCAGTTCTTC
CATRDQNNEQFF
>NA|TRBV2|TRBJ2-7|NA
TGTGCCAGCAGCTCGACACCCTACGAGCAGTACTTC
CASSSTPYEQYF
>NA|TRBV29-1|TRBJ1-4|NA
TGCAGCGTTGTTCAGGGCGATGAAAAACTGTTTTTT
CSVVQGDEKLFF
>NA|TRBV29-1|TRBJ1-1|NA
TGCAGCGTAGTTCCAGGCCCTCTCAACACTGAAGCTTTCTTT
CSVVPGPLNTEAFF
>TRBD1|TRBV29-1|TRBJ1-1|NA
TGCAGCGCTACGACAGGGAAGAACACTGAAGCTTTCTTT
CSATTGKNTEAFF
>NA|TRBV4-3|TRBJ1-2|NA
TGCGCCAGCAGCCCCAGATTCGGGGATGGCTACACCTTC
CASSPRFGDGYTF
>NA|TRBV4-1|TRBJ2-7|NA
TGCGCCAGCAGCTCCCGGACAGAGAGCTACGAGCAGTACTTC
CASSSRTESYEQYF
>NA|TRBV29-1|TRBJ2-5|NA
TGCAGCGTTGAAAGGGGTCAAGAGACCCAGTACTTC
CSVERGQETQYF
>TRBD1|TRBV11-3|TRBJ2-3|NA
TGTGCCAGCAGCCACCGGGACAGGGAGGGAGATACGCAGTATTTT
CASSHRDREGDTQYF
>TRBD2|TRBV29-1|TRBJ2-1|few
TGCAGCGTCCGCGTTAGCGGGGGATCGTACAATGAGCAGTTCTTC
CSVRVSGGSYNEQFF
>NA|TRBV27|TRBJ1-1|NA
TGTGCCAGCAGTTCCCTCGGTGGACGGCTGAACACTGAAGCTTTCTTT
CASSSLGGRLNTEAFF
>NA|TRBV6-6|TRBJ1-1|NA
TGTGCCAGCAGCCGAGACACTGAAGCTTTCTTT
CASSRDTEAFF
>NA|TRBV30|TRBJ2-5|few
TGTGCCTGGAGTTCGGGGTTCCAAGAGACCCAGTACTTC
CAWSSGFQETQYF
>TRBD1|TRBV7-3|TRBJ1-3|few
TGTGCCAGCAGCTTGGACAGGGGAAACACCATATATTTT
CASSLDRGNTIYF
>NA|TRBV5-4|TRBJ1-5|once
TGTGCCAGCAGCCCTAGGCCGGGACTGAATAGCAATCAGCCCCAGCATTTT
CASSPRPGLNSNQPQHF
>NA|TRBV7-8|TRBJ1-1|few
TGTGCCAGCAGCTTAATTGGACAGAACACTGAAGCTTTCTTT
CASSLIGQNTEAFF
>NA|TRBV30|TRBJ1-5|NA
TGTGCCTGGAGCCGACAGGGCAATCAGCCCCAGCATTTT
CAWSRQGNQPQHF
>TRBD1|TRBV5-6|TRBJ1-5|once
TGTGCCAGCAGCTTGTCGGACAGGTGGAATAATCAGCCCCAGCATTTT
CASSLSDRWNNQPQHF
>NA|TRBV2|TRBJ2-7|NA
TGTGCCAGCATCGGGGCTTGGGACGAGCAGTACTTC
CASIGAWDEQYF
>NA|TRBV5-1|TRBJ2-5|few
TGCGCCAGCAGCTTGACAGTCCAAGAGACCCAGTACTTC
CASSLTVQETQYF
>NA|TRBV5-1|TRBJ2-2|NA
TGCGCCAGCAGCTTGTCAGTAGCGAACACCGGGGAGCTGTTTTTT
CASSLSVANTGELFF
>NA|TRBV5-1|TRBJ1-2|NA
TGCGCCAGCAGCCCGGGGACACCTTATGGCTACACCTTC
CASSPGTPYGYTF
>NA|TRBV29-1|TRBJ2-5|NA
TGCAGCGTTGATGGCCCGAACAAGGGCTTGGAGACCCAGTACTTC
CSVDGPNKGLETQYF